The clone carrying this T cell receptor beta chain was picked up a small number of times. The data belong to a study of cytotoxic CD8 clonotypes in ibrutinib-treated CLL. Study-wide background: Across the patients, roughly 10 were relapsed/refractory, more than 14 treatment-naive and about 18 IGHV unmutated. Per sample, productive templates averaged around 250,000 and productive rearrangements averaged approximately 87,000.

The sequencing depth, 1 in 200,000 to 1 in 1 million T cells, was the target. Sequencing used immunoSEQ multiplex PCR; TCRdb keeps in-frame clones, though not all of them. The table includes about 36,000 clones, 71% detected once. Sequenced material: PBMCs, taken at disease progression, from a patient treated with ibrutinib. This TCR derives from a human donor with chronic lymphocytic leukemia.

The CDR3 DNA follows: TGTGCCAGCAGCACGGAGGGACTAGCGATCGGGGAGCTGTTTTTT. Protein product: CASSTEGLAIGELFF. This sequence joins TRBV7-9 and TRBJ2-2, with 10 bases lining up with TRBD2. The CDR3 is made up of 15 amino acids. J gave up 7 bases and V 5 bases, and 7 bases lay outside the gene matches. CDR1 SEHNR and CDR2 FQNEAQ come from the germline V gene (reference sequence).